The rows below give T cell receptor beta chains drawn from one sample of a study of blood T cell repertoires in COVID-19. The assay was immunoSEQ multiplex PCR, and TCRdb's table has in-frame clones only and misses some. This sample has 190,000 or so clones, with less than 90% found just once. The sequencing sample was made of PBMCs or T cells enriched from blood (not recorded which). The receptors derive from a woman in her thirties who had been exposed to COVID-19. Each CDR3 is given with its conserved first and last residue. The D gene is left open where the match is weak. Size values are once, few and many counts, or a class for expanded clones, and some rows have none.

NA TRBJ2-1 NA TRBV27 TGTGCCAGCAGTTGGGGGGTTTACAATGAGCAGTTCTTC CASSWGVYNEQFF
NA TRBJ2-1 NA TRBV28 TGTGCCAGCAGAACCGGACAGCGCTCCTACAATGAGCAGTTCTTC CASRTGQRSYNEQFF
NA TRBJ1-5 NA TRBV5-5 TGTGCCAGCAGCTTGTTTTGGGAGAATCAGCCCCAGCATTTT CASSLFWENQPQHF
NA TRBJ2-7 NA TRBV13 TGTGCCAGCAGCTTAGGCAGGGGCCTACTCTACGAGCAGTACTTC CASSLGRGLLYEQYF
TRBD2 TRBJ2-7 NA TRBV2 TGTGCCAGCAGTGACCCCGGTCAGTCCATCCCGGGGGGTTCCTACGAGCAGTACTTC CASSDPGQSIPGGSYEQYF
TRBD1 TRBJ2-3 NA TRBV7-6 TGTGCCAGCAGCTGGACAGGGGGCACAGATACGCAGTATTTT CASSWTGGTDTQYF
TRBD1 TRBJ1-2 NA TRBV6-5 TGTGCCAGCAGTTATGGGACAGGGGTCTATGGCTACACCTTC CASSYGTGVYGYTF
NA TRBJ2-2 NA TRBV20-1 TGCAGTGCTAGTCACCTTGGCGGGGCGAACACCGGGGAGCTGTTTTTT CSASHLGGANTGELFF
TRBD2 TRBJ2-3 once TRBV2 TGTGCCAGCAGGGGGGGGGTTGATGCTGATACGCAGTATTTT CASRGGVDADTQYF
NA TRBJ2-7 NA TRBV18 TGTGCCAGCTCACCGCTACTAACGACCCACTCCTACGAGCAGTACTTC CASSPLLTTHSYEQYF
TRBD1 TRBJ1-1 NA TRBV25-1 TGTGCCAGCAGTGAGGGGACAGGCTACACTGAAGCTTTCTTT CASSEGTGYTEAFF